The T cell receptor beta chain described here comes from a study of shared clonotypes between healthy human individuals. The V and J ends lost 0 bases and 3 bases, in that order; junction bases with no gene match: 1. The CDR3 contains 15 residues. Per the germline V gene, CDR1 is LNHNV and CDR2 is YYDKDF (reference sequence). Assay execution proceeded at the deep level. Each PCR replicate run on unsorted PBMC took in roughly 0.3 ug DNA, around 30,000 T cell genomes. Original analysis: Quality scores were absent from the junction-only immunoSEQ sequences, so filtering differed. The data were produced by immunoSEQ multiplex PCR, yet TCRdb's version contains in-frame clones alone and is incomplete. D and trimming were read from the DNA, whereas the V and J calls and clone size are those reported in that table. The sample consists of 450,000 to 500,000 clones, about 78% of them appearing once.

The receptor was derived from a woman in her thirties or forties in good health. Some clones in this sample may be carry-over from other donors' samples. J is TRBJ2-1 and V is TRBV15, with TRBD2 identical over 8 bases. Material: PBMCs. CDR3 nucleotide sequence: TGTGCCACCAGCAGAGAACTAGCGGACTACAATGAGCAGTTCTTC. Its protein product is CATSRELADYNEQFF.